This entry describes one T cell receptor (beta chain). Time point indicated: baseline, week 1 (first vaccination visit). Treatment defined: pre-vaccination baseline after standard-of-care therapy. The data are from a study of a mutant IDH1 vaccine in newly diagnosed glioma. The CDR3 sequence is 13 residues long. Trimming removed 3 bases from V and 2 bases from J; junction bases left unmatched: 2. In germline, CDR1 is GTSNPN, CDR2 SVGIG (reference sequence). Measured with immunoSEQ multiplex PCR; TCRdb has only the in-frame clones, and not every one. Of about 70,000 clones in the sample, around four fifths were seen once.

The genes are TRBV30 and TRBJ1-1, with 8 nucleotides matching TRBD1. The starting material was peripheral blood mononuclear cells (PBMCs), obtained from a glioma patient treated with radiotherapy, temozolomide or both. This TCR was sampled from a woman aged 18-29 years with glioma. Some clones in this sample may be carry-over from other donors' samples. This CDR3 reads CAWRDRANTEAFF. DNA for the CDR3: TGTGCCTGGAGGGACAGGGCCAACACTGAAGCTTTCTTT.